The 21 T cell receptor beta chains in this list originate from one sample, sequenced in a study of CD8+CD57+ T cells in acquired aplastic anemia. CD8+CD57+ cell expansion, shown by flow cytometry, had occurred in the patients selected for sequencing. Template material for TCR beta VDJ and CDR3 profiling consisted of genomic DNA. A single record per CDR3 protein comes from TCRdb applying MiXCR to the reads. The repertoire holds more than 150,000 distinct CDR3 sequences, with less than 60% as singletons. Material for sequencing was sorted CD4+, CD8+, or CD8+CD57+ T cells (not recorded which) from PBMCs. The source of these receptors is a human donor with aplastic anemia.

The rearrangement links TRBV7-6 to TRBJ2-7; D not certain. The CDR3 runs to 13 residues. Trimming removed 5 bases at V and 2 bases at J, with 10 bases between. Germline lookup yields CDR1 SGHVS and CDR2 FNYEAQ. The CDR3 protein is CASSIRFPYEQYF. The CDR3 nucleotides are TGTGCCAGCAGCATCCGGTTCCCCTACGAGCAGTACTTC.

By frequency in the sample, this clonotype is medium-sized. The rearrangement uses TRBV7-2 and TRBJ2-7; no clear D gene. The CDR3 is made up of 11 amino acids. Trimming took off 5 bases at V and 0 bases at J, with 2 bases between the two ends. Looked up from germline, CDR1 is SGHTA and CDR2 is FQGNSA. The chain's CDR3 is CASSNSYEQYF. The CDR3 nucleotides are TGTGCCAGCAGCAACTCCTACGAGCAGTACTTC.

At least ten counts were recorded for this clonotype. V and J are TRBV29-1 and TRBJ2-5; D gene uncertain. The CDR3 spans 11 residues. V was clipped by 4 bases and J by 7 bases, with 10 bases between them. Germline lookup yields CDR1 SQVTM and CDR2 ANQGSEA. Written as DNA, the CDR3 is TGCAGCGTTGTTTGGTTGGCGACCCAGTACTTC. Translation gives CSVVWLATQYF.

The CDR3 DNA is TGTGCCAGCAGCTTGGCGGGGAGGAACACTGAAGCTTTCTTT. The encoded protein is CASSLAGRNTEAFF. J is TRBJ1-1 and V is TRBV5-6; D not certain. Trimming pared 0 bases from V and 1 base from J, leaving 7 bases between. The CDR3 length is 14 residues. Germline V gene sequence: CDR1 SGHDT, CDR2 YYEEEE.

The chain links TRBV7-8 to TRBJ1-1; D is unclear. V was pared by 0 bases and J by 7 bases, with 3 bases between. This CDR3 has 11 amino acids. The germline CDR1 and CDR2 sequences are SGHVS and FQNEAQ. CDR3 coding DNA: TGTGCCAGCAGCTTAGCTGGTGAAGCTTTCTTT. Translation: CASSLAGEAFF.

Regarding this clonotype: A much bigger clone sits one base away, suggesting this may be a read error. V and J are TRBV5-6 and TRBJ1-1; no definite D call. The CDR3 covers 11 residues. Germline V gives CDR1 SGHDT, CDR2 YYEEEE. CDR3 coding DNA: TGTGCCAGCAGCTTGACCACTGTAGCTTTCTTT. It yields the protein CASSLTTVAFF.

This clonotype has only a few counts. The chain combines TRBV27 with TRBJ1-4; D might be TRBD1 (5 bases). CDR1 and CDR2 (germline): MNHEY, SMNVEV (reference sequence). V was cut by 6 bases and J by 10 bases, with 15 bases left in between. The CDR3 covers 13 residues. In DNA, the CDR3 is TGTGCCAGCAGGATCATGACGGGGGGAAAACTGTTTTTT. Amino acid sequence: CASRIMTGGKLFF.

This chain connects TRBV7-2 to TRBJ2-1; no firm D call. The CDR3 totals 12 residues. V was clipped by 4 bases and J by 10 bases, with 11 bases between them. CDR1 is SGHTA, CDR2 FQGNSA, per germline. In DNA form, the CDR3 reads TGTGCCAGCAGCTCATTTTCATGGGAGCAGTTCTTC. Encoded protein: CASSSFSWEQFF.

This sequence joins TRBV7-8 and TRBJ2-7, with TRBD2 identical over 7 bases. Germline values: CDR1 SGHVS, CDR2 FQNEAQ. This CDR3 contains 13 residues. After removal of 5 bases from V and 3 bases from J, the junction contained 4 bases not matched to a gene. CDR3 sequence reads: CASSGSGYYEQYF. The CDR3 bases are TGTGCCAGCAGCGGTAGCGGGTACTACGAGCAGTACTTC.

This rearrangement joins TRBV3-1 to TRBJ1-2; maybe TRBD1 (5 bases). Trimming shortened V by 7 bases and J by 0 bases, and 9 bases separated the two germline ends. The length of the CDR3 is 13 residues. Germline V gene data show CDR1 as LGHDT and CDR2 as YNNKEL (reference sequence). The CDR3 nucleotides are TGTGCCAGCACCCAGGGTTCTAACTATGGCTACACCTTC. It specifies CASTQGSNYGYTF.

This clonotype was counted at least ten times. V gene TRBV3-1 combines with J gene TRBJ2-3; D uncertain. The germline V gene has CDR1 LGHDT and CDR2 YNNKEL (reference sequence). V lost 1 base and J 4 bases, leaving 6 bases between the germline ends. This CDR3 comprises 13 residues. As DNA, the CDR3 is TGTGCCAGCAGCCAAGGACCCCCAGATACGCAGTATTTT. It is translated as CASSQGPPDTQYF.

V gene TRBV10-3 combines with J gene TRBJ1-1; maybe TRBD1 (5 bases). Germline CDR1 and CDR2: ENHRY and SYGVKD. Trimming removed 6 bases at V and 1 base at J, with 12 bases between. CDR3 length equals 14 residues. CDR3 in amino acids: CAIRGRDGNTEAFF. In DNA, the CDR3 is TGTGCCATCAGGGGTCGGGACGGGAACACTGAAGCTTTCTTT.

This clonotype was observed a single time. The chain recombines TRBV2 with TRBJ1-5; 7 bases are a match to TRBD1. V trimming: 7 bases; J trimming: 6 bases; junction bases outside the gene matches: 9. The CDR3 consists of 14 residues. The germline V gene encodes CDR1 SNHLY and CDR2 FYNNEI. This chain's CDR3 is CASTINRGGQPQHF. The CDR3 DNA follows: TGTGCCAGCACGATTAACAGGGGAGGTCAGCCCCAGCATTTT.

This clonotype was seen a handful of times. The chain uses TRBV6-2 or TRBV6-3 and TRBJ1-4, with 10 bases lining up with TRBD1. CDR3 length: 18 amino acids. Germline CDR1 and CDR2: MNHEY and SVGEGT. V was pared by 3 bases and J by 2 bases, with 9 bases of the junction left unmatched. The CDR3 region is CASSYRRQGATTNEKLFF. In DNA, the CDR3 is TGTGCCAGCAGTTATCGCCGACAGGGGGCGACGACTAATGAAAAACTGTTTTTT.

This rearrangement joins TRBV24-1 to TRBJ1-1; no clear D. Germline CDR1 is KGHDR and CDR2 is SFDVKD. Trimming took off 12 bases at V and 6 bases at J, with 13 bases between the two ends. The CDR3 totals 11 residues. CDR3 bases: TGTGCCCCCGATTCGGAAGCTGAAGCTTTCTTT. Translating it yields CAPDSEAEAFF.

This clonotype has a count of ten or more. The J gene is TRBJ2-7, the V gene TRBV2; 10 bases are shared with TRBD1. This CDR3 has 14 amino acids. The trim removed 8 bases at V and 5 bases at J, leaving 9 bases unmatched. Germline CDR1 is SNHLY and CDR2 is FYNNEI. In DNA, the CDR3 is TGTGCCAGCCGTAAGGGACAGGGGTTCCACGAGCAGTACTTC. Its protein is CASRKGQGFHEQYF. Combining the CDR3 with reference TRBV2 and TRBJ2-7 gives the whole variable domain EPEVTQTPSHQVTQMGQEVILRCVPISNHLYFYWYRQILGQKVEFLVSFYNNEISEKSEIFDDQFSVERPDGSNFTLKIRSTKLEDSAMYFCASRKGQGFHEQYFGPGTRLTVT.

In the case of this clonotype: A read error may account for a junction end that differs from germline. J is TRBJ1-1 and V is TRBV9, with D possibly being TRBD1 (5 bases). This CDR3 has 14 amino acids. Germline V gene data show CDR1 as SGDLS and CDR2 as YYNGEE. The CDR3: CASSVVGADTEALF. CDR3 coding DNA: TGTGCCAGCAGCGTAGTCGGGGCTGACACTGAAGCTCTCTTT.

This clonotype was counted ten times or more. V usage is TRBV20-1 and J usage is TRBJ2-1; D possibly uses TRBD1 or TRBD2 (6 bases each). V lost 3 bases and J 5 bases, leaving 17 bases between the germline ends. The CDR3 runs 15 residues. Germline CDR1 and CDR2: DFQATT and SNEGSKA (reference sequence). The CDR3 protein is CSASGLWRGDNEQFF. CDR3 nucleotide sequence: TGCAGTGCTAGTGGGTTGTGGAGGGGGGACAATGAGCAGTTCTTC.

A few counts support this clonotype. The chain recombines TRBV2 with TRBJ2-1; D tentatively reads TRBD1 or TRBD2 (5 bases each). From germline, CDR1 is SNHLY and CDR2 FYNNEI. This CDR3 is built from 14 residues. V was pared by 4 bases and J by 2 bases, with 9 bases between. The CDR3 DNA reads as TGTGCCAGCAGTGGGGACGGAACCTACAATGAGCAGTTCTTC. This translates into CASSGDGTYNEQFF. Complete variable domain (other parts from reference TRBV2 and TRBJ2-1): EPEVTQTPSHQVTQMGQEVILRCVPISNHLYFYWYRQILGQKVEFLVSFYNNEISEKSEIFDDQFSVERPDGSNFTLKIRSTKLEDSAMYFCASSGDGTYNEQFFGPGTRLTVL.

This clonotype was found many times. V and J are TRBV2 and TRBJ2-7; 7 nucleotides match TRBD1. Germline V gene lookup returns CDR1 SNHLY and CDR2 FYNNEI. The CDR3 loop spans 12 amino acids. Unmatched junction bases numbered 4, after V lost 8 bases and J lost 3 bases. This CDR3 is CASGTAVYEQYF. CDR3 coding DNA: TGTGCCAGCGGGACAGCAGTCTACGAGCAGTACTTC.

The chain links TRBV19 to TRBJ2-7; D gene ambiguous. Germline V lookup: CDR1 LNHDA, CDR2 SQIVND (reference sequence). The CDR3 extends over 13 amino acids. With 3 bases removed from V and 5 bases from J, the gap between germline ends came to 11 bases. CDR3 DNA: TGTGCCAGTAGTATCATCCCTACTAACGAGCAGTACTTC. Translating it yields CASSIIPTNEQYF.